This paragraph reports one TCR beta chain. J lost 0 bases, V lost 3 bases, and 5 bases had no gene match. Per the germline V gene, CDR1 is PRHDT and CDR2 is FYEKMQ (reference sequence). CDR3 length: 15 residues. The repertoire was sequenced with immunoSEQ multiplex PCR; TCRdb's copy has only in-frame clones and lacks some. The data show 95,000 to 150,000 clones, over 75% seen once. The entry originates in a study of T cell responses to AZD1222 COVID-19 vaccine. This sample comprised peripheral blood, obtained 28 days after the second dose of the MenACWY control vaccine. The receptor comes from an adult who received the MenACWY meningococcal vaccine as a control. This sequence joins TRBV13 and TRBJ2-7; 7 nucleotides agree with TRBD2. The CDR3 here is CASSLGLAVSYEQYF. The CDR3 nucleotides are TGTGCCAGCAGCTTGGGTCTAGCGGTCTCCTACGAGCAGTACTTC.